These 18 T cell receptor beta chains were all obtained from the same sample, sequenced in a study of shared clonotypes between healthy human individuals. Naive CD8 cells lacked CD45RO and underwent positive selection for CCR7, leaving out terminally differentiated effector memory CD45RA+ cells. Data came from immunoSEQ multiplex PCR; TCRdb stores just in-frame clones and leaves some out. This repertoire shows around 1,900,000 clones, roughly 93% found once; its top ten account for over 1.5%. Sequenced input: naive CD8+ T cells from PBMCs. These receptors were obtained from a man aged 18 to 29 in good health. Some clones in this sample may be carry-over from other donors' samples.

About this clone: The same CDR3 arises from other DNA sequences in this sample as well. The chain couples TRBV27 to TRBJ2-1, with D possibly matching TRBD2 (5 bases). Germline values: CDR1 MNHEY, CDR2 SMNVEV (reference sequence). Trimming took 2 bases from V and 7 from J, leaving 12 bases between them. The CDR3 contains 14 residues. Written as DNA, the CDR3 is TGTGCCAGCAGTTTACTCCTCGGCGGGAATGAGCAGTTCTTC. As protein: CASSLLLGGNEQFF.

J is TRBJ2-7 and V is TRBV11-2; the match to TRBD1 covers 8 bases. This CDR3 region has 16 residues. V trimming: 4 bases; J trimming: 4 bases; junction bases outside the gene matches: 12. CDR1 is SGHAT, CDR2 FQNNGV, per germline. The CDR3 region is CASSSRSGTGGYEQYF. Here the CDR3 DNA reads TGTGCCAGCAGCTCACGATCCGGGACAGGAGGTTACGAGCAGTACTTC.

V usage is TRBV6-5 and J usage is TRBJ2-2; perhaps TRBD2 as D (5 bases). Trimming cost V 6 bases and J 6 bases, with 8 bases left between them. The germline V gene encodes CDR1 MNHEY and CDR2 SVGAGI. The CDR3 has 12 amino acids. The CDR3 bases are TGTGCCAGCAGATATAGCGCCGGGGAGCTGTTTTTT. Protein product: CASRYSAGELFF.

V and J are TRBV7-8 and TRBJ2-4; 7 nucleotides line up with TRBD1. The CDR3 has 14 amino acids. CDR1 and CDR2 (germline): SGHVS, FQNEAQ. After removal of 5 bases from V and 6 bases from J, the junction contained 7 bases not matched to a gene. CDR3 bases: TGTGCCAGCAGCCATAGAGGACAGGCAAACATTCAGTACTTC. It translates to CASSHRGQANIQYF. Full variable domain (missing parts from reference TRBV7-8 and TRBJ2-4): GAGVSQSPRYKVAKRGQDVALRCDPISGHVSLFWYQQALGQGPEFLTYFQNEAQLDKSGLPSDRFFAERPEGSVSTLKIQRTQQEDSAVYLCASSHRGQANIQYFGAGTRLSVL.

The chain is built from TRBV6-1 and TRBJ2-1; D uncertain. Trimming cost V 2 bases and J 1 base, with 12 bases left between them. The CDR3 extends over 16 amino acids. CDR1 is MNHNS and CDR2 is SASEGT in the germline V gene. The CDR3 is CASSERVSLSYNEQFF. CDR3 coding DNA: TGTGCCAGCAGTGAAAGAGTCAGCCTTTCCTACAATGAGCAGTTCTTC.

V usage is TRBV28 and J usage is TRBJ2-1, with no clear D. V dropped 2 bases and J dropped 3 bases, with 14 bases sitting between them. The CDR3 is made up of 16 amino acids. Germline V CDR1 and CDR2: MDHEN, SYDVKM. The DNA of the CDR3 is TGTGCCAGCAGTTTAGGTCTCGGCGAGGACTACAATGAGCAGTTCTTC. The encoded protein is CASSLGLGEDYNEQFF.

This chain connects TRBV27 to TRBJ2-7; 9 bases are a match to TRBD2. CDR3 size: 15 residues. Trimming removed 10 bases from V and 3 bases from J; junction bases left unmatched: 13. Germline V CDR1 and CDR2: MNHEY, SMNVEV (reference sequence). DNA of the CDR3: TGTGCCACGCACCCTAGCGGGACCCCCCTCTACGAGCAGTACTTC. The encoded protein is CATHPSGTPLYEQYF.

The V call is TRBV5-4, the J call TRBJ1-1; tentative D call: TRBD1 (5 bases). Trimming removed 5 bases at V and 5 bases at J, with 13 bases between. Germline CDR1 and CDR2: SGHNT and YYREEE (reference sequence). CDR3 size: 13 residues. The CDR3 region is CASRRGGVTEAFF. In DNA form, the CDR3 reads TGTGCCAGCAGGCGCGGAGGGGTGACTGAAGCTTTCTTT.

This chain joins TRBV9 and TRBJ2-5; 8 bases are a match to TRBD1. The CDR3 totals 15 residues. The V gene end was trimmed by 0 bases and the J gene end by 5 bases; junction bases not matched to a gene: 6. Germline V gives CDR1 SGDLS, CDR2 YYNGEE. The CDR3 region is CASSVGDRKGETQYF. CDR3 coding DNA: TGTGCCAGCAGCGTAGGGGACAGGAAAGGGGAGACCCAGTACTTC.

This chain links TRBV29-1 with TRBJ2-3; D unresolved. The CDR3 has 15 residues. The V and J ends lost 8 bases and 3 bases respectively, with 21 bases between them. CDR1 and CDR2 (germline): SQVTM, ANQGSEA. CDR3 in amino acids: CSSYDSMDWTDTQYF. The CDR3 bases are TGCAGCTCCTACGATTCTATGGATTGGACAGATACGCAGTATTTT.

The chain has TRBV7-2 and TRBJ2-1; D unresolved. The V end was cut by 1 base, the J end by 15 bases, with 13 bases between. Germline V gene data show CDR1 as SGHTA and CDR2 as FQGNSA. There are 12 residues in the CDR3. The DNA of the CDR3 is TGTGCCAGCAGCTTAGACCTGTATTTTTGGTTCTTC. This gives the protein CASSLDLYFWFF.

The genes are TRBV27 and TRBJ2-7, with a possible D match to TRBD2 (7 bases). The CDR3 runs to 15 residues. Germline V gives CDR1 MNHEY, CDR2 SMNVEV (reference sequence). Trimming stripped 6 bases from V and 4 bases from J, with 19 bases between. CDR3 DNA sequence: TGTGCCAGCAGGGTTGGGGGGGCGTATCGGTACGAGCAGTACTTC. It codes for CASRVGGAYRYEQYF.

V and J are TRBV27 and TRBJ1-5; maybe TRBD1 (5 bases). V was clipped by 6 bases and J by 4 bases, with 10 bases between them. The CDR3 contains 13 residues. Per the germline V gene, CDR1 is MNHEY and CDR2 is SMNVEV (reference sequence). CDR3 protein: CASSPTENQPQHF. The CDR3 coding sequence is TGTGCCAGCAGCCCGACAGAAAATCAGCCCCAGCATTTT.

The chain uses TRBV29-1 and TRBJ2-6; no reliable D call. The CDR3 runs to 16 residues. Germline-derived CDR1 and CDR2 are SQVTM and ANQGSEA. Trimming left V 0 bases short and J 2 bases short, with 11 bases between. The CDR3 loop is CSVEDRGAPGANVLTF. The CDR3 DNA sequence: TGCAGCGTTGAAGATCGTGGCGCTCCTGGGGCCAACGTCCTGACTTTC.

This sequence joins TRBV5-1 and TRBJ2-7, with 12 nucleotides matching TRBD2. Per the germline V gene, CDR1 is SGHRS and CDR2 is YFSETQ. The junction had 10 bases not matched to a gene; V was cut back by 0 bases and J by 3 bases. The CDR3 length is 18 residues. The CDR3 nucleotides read TGCGCCAGCAGCTTGGCCCGGTCGGAGACTAGCGGGAGCTACGAGCAGTACTTC. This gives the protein CASSLARSETSGSYEQYF. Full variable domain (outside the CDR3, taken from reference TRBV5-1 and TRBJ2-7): KAGVTQTPRYLIKTRGQQVTLSCSPISGHRSVSWYQQTPGQGLQFLFEYFSETQRNKGNFPGRFSGRQFSNSRSEMNVSTLELGDSALYLCASSLARSETSGSYEQYFGPGTRLTVT.

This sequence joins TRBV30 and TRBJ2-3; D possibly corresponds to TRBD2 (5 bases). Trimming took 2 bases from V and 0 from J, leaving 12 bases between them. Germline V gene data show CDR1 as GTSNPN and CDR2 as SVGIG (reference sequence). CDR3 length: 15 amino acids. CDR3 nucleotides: TGTGCCTGGAGTCCCCGGGGTAGGAGCACAGATACGCAGTATTTT. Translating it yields CAWSPRGRSTDTQYF. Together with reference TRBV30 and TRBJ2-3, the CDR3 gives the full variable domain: SQTIHQWPATLVQPVGSPLSLECTVEGTSNPNLYWYRQAAGRGLQLLFYSVGIGQISSEVPQNLSASRPQDRQFILSSKKLLLSDSGFYLCAWSPRGRSTDTQYFGPGTRLTVL.

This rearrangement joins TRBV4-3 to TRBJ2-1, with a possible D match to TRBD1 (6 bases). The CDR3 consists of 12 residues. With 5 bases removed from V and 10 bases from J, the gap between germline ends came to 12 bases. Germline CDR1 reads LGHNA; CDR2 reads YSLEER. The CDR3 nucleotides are TGCGCCAGCAGCTACTCCGGGACAGAGCAGTTCTTC. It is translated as CASSYSGTEQFF.

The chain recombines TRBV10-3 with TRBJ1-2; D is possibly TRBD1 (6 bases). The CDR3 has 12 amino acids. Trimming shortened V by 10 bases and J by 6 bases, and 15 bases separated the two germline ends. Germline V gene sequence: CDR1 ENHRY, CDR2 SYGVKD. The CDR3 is CATGGGADGYTF. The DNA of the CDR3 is TGTGCCACTGGAGGGGGGGCCGATGGCTACACCTTC.